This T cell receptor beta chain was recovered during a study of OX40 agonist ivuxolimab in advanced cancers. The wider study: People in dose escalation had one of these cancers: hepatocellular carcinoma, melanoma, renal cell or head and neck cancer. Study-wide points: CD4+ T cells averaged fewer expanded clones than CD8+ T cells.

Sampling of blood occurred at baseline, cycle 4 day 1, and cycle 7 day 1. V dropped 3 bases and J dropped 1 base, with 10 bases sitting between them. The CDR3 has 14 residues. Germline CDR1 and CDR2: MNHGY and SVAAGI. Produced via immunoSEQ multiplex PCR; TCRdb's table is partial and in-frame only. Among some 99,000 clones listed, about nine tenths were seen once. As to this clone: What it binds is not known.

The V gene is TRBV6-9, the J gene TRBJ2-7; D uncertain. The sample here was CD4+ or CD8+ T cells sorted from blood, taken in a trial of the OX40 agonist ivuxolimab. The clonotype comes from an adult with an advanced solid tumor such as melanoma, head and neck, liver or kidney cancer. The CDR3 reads CASSYQLGSYEQYF. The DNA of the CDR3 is TGTGCCAGCAGTTACCAACTGGGGTCCTACGAGCAGTACTTC.